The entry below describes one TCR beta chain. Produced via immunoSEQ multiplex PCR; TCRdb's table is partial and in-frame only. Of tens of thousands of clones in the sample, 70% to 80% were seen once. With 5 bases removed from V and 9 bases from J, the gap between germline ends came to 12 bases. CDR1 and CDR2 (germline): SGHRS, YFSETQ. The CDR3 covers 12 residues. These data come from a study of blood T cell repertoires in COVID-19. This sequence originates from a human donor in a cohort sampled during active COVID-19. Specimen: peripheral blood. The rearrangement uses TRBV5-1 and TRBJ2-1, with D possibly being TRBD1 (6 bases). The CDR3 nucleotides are TGCGCCAGCAGTTATTCAGGGGTTGAGCAGTTCTTC. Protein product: CASSYSGVEQFF. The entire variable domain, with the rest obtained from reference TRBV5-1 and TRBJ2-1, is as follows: KAGVTQTPRYLIKTRGQQVTLSCSPISGHRSVSWYQQTPGQGLQFLFEYFSETQRNKGNFPGRFSGRQFSNSRSEMNVSTLELGDSALYLCASSYSGVEQFFGPGTRLTVL.